The source of this T cell receptor beta chain is a study of blood T cell repertoires in COVID-19. Study-level background: T cells, B-cell-depleted T cells, or PBMCs supplied cDNA or gDNA.

Original processing methods: From reference gene primer amplification, estimates of nucleated cell counts were derived. Repertoires were generated with immunoSEQ multiplex PCR, while TCRdb's copy carries only in-frame clones and drops some. Clonal size and the V and J genes are those of that table, whereas D and trimming came from the DNA. The sample has around 310,000 clones, about nine tenths seen once. The age range of participants was about 18 to 95 years, with residence in about 25 US areas. Which cohort a participant joined came from the clinical history participants gave. Deletions cut 3 bases from V and 3 bases from J, with 11 bases between. CDR3 length equals 14 residues. From germline, CDR1 is KGHSH and CDR2 LQKENI.

The sequence was collected from a woman aged 40 to 49 who had recovered from COVID-19. The sequencing input was PBMCs or T cells enriched from blood (not recorded which). The rearrangement uses TRBV18 and TRBJ1-1, with D possibly being TRBD1 (6 bases). The CDR3 sequence: CASSPTAGDTEAFF. The CDR3 DNA follows: TGTGCCAGCTCACCCACGGCAGGGGACACTGAAGCTTTCTTT.